This is a list of T cell receptor beta chains from one sample in a study of T cell responses to AZD1222 COVID-19 vaccine. Sequenced by immunoSEQ multiplex PCR; TCRdb stores in-frame clones only, minus some. Of 110,000 or so clones listed, 70% to 90% are singletons. Specimen: peripheral blood, collected 28 days after the second AZD1222 dose. Source of these receptors: an adult who received the AZD1222 COVID-19 vaccine. The CDR3 runs from the conserved cysteine through the conserved F or W. The D gene is left open where the match is weak. Where a row states a size, it is once, few, many or the class of an expanded clone; other rows omit it.

TGTGCCAGCTCAGACGGGACTAGCGGGAGCCTTAGCACAGATACGCAGTATTTT	CASSDGTSGSLSTDTQYF	TRBV18	once	TRBJ2-3	TRBD2
TGTGCCAGCGGAAAAGACAGGACCACTAGCACAGATACGCAGTATTTT	CASGKDRTTSTDTQYF	TRBV6-8	.	TRBJ2-3	.
TGCGCCAGCCGGGAGACTGGCGGCACCGGGGAGCTGTTTTTT	CASRETGGTGELFF	TRBV5-1	.	TRBJ2-2	.
TGTGCCAGCAGCTTAGCTTTACGGGGGCAAGGCACTGAAGCTTTCTTT	CASSLALRGQGTEAFF	TRBV7-2	.	TRBJ1-1	.
TGCAGTGCGAGAAAGAGTTATGGCTACACCTTC	CSARKSYGYTF	TRBV20-1	.	TRBJ1-2	.
TGTGCCAGCAGCCGGAACCAGGATGGCTACACCTTC	CASSRNQDGYTF	TRBV7-8	.	TRBJ1-2	.
TGTGCCAGCAGCCGGAAGAAGGGTGAGAGGGAGACCCAGTACTTC	CASSRKKGERETQYF	TRBV11-1	.	TRBJ2-5	.
TGTGCCAGTAGTGGTTCAGGTGGGGGCCTAGCCAAAAACATTCAGTACTTC	CASSGSGGGLAKNIQYF	TRBV19	.	TRBJ2-4	.
TGTGCCAGCAGCCCTCGGGGGGGAACGAACACCGGGGAGCTGTTTTTT	CASSPRGGTNTGELFF	TRBV7-9	.	TRBJ2-2	TRBD2
TGTGCCAGCAGTTACTCTAGCGCGTGGAAAGAGACCCAGTACTTC	CASSYSSAWKETQYF	TRBV6-5	.	TRBJ2-5	.
TGTGCCAGCAGTTTAACAGGGTATACCCTAGGCGAGCAGTACTTC	CASSLTGYTLGEQYF	TRBV28	once	TRBJ2-7	.
TGTGCCAGCAGCGTAGGCCCGGGACAGGGCCTCTACGAGCAGTACTTC	CASSVGPGQGLYEQYF	TRBV9	.	TRBJ2-7	TRBD1
TGTGCCAGCAGCCATGACAATGGGGCCAATCAGCCCCAGCATTTT	CASSHDNGANQPQHF	TRBV7-9	.	TRBJ1-5	.